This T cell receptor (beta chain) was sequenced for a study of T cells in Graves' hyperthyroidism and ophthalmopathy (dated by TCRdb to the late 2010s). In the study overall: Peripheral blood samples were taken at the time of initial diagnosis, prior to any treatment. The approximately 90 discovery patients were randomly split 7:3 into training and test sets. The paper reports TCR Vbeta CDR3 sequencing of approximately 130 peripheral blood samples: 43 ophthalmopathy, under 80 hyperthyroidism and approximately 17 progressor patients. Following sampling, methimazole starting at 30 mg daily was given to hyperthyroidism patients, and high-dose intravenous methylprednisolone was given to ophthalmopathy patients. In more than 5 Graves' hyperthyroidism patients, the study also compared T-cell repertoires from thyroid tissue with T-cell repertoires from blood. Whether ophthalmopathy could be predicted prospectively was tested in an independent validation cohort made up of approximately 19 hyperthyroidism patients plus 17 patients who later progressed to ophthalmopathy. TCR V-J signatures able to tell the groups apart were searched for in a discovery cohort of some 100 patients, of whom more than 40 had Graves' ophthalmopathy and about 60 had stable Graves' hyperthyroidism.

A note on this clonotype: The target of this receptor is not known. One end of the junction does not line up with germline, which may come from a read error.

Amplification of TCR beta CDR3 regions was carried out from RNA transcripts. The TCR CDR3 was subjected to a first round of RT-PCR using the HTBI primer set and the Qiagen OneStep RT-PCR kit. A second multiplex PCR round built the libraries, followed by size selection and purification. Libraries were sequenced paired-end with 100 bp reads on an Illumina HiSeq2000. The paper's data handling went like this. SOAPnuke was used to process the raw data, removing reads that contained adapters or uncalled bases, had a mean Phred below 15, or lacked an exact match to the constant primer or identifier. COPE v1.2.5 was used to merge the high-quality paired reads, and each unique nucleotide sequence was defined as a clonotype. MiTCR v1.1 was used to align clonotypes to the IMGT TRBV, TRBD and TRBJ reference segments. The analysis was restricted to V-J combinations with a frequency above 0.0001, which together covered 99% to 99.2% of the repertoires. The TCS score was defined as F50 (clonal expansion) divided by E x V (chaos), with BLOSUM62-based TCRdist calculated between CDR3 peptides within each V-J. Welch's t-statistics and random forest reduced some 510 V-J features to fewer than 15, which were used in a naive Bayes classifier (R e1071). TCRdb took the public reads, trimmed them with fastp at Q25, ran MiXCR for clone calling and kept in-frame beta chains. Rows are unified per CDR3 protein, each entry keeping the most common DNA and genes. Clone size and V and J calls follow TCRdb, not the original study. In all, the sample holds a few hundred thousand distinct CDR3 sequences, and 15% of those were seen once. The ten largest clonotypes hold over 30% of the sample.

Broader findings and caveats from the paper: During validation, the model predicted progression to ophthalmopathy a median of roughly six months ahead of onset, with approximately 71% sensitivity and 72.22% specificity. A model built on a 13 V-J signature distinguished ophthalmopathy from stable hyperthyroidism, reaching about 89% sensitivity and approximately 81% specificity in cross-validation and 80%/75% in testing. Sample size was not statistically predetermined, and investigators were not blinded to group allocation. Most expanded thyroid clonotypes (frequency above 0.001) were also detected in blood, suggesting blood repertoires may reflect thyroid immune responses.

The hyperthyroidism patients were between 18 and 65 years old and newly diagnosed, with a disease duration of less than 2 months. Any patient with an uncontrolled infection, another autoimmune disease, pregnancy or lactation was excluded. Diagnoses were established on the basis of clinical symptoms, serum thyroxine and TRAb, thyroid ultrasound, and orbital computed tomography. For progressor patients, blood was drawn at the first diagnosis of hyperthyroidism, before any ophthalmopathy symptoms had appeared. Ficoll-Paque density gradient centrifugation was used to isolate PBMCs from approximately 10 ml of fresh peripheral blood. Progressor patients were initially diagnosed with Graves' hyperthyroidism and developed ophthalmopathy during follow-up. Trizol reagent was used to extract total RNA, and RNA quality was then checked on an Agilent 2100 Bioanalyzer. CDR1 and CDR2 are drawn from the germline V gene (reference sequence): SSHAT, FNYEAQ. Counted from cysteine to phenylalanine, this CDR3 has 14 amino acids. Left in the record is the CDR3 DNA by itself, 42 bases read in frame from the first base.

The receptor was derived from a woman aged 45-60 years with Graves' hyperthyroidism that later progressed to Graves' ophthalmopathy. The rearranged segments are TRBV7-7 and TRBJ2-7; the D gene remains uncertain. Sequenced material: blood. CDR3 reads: CASSPTVNSYEQYF. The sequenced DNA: TGTGCTAGCAGCCCCACGGTAAACTCCTACGAGCAGTACTTC.